Listed below are T cell receptor beta chains from one sample, sequenced in a study of blood T cell repertoires in COVID-19. Sequenced by immunoSEQ multiplex PCR; TCRdb stores in-frame clones only, minus some. In the table there are 97,000 or so clones, approximately 82% of which are singletons. Material for sequencing was peripheral blood. These receptors came from a man between 70 and 80 years old with acute or convalescent COVID-19. Both conserved end residues are part of each CDR3. Fields, in order: clone size, J gene, V gene, D gene, CDR3 protein, CDR3 DNA. A D gene is named only where the DNA matches it firmly. A row's size may be missing; if present it is once, few, many or a size class.

clone size: -
J gene: TRBJ1-2
V gene: TRBV5-4
D gene: TRBD1
CDR3 protein: CASSLDQGAYGYTF
CDR3 DNA: TGTGCCAGCAGCTTGGATCAGGGGGCGTATGGCTACACCTTC

clone size: once
J gene: TRBJ1-1
V gene: TRBV5-1
D gene: -
CDR3 protein: CASSQDSEAFF
CDR3 DNA: TGCGCCAGCAGTCAGGACAGTGAAGCTTTCTTT

clone size: -
J gene: TRBJ1-5
V gene: TRBV6-1
D gene: -
CDR3 protein: CASLDTVHQPQHF
CDR3 DNA: TGTGCCAGTCTGGACACCGTTCATCAGCCCCAGCATTTT

clone size: -
J gene: TRBJ2-7
V gene: TRBV7-9
D gene: TRBD2
CDR3 protein: CASSSAGLLAGIHEQYF
CDR3 DNA: TGTGCCAGCAGCTCAGCAGGATTACTAGCGGGAATCCACGAGCAGTACTTC

clone size: once
J gene: TRBJ2-3
V gene: TRBV5-1
D gene: TRBD1
CDR3 protein: CASKDRGPSTDTQYF
CDR3 DNA: TGCGCCAGCAAGGACAGGGGGCCATCGACAGATACGCAGTATTTT

clone size: -
J gene: TRBJ2-1
V gene: TRBV7-7
D gene: TRBD2
CDR3 protein: CASSPHLAGQNNEQFF
CDR3 DNA: TGTGCTAGCAGCCCTCACCTAGCGGGGCAAAACAATGAGCAGTTCTTC

clone size: -
J gene: TRBJ1-2
V gene: TRBV19
D gene: -
CDR3 protein: CASSILQGYGYTF
CDR3 DNA: TGTGCCAGTAGTATATTGCAGGGGTATGGCTACACCTTC

clone size: few
J gene: TRBJ1-2
V gene: TRBV12-1
D gene: -
CDR3 protein: CASSWDRVSNYGYTF
CDR3 DNA: TGTGCCAGCAGCTGGGACAGGGTTTCTAACTATGGCTACACCTTC

clone size: few
J gene: TRBJ2-5
V gene: TRBV28
D gene: -
CDR3 protein: CASSPSGNPDFETQYF
CDR3 DNA: TGTGCCAGCAGTCCCTCGGGGAACCCAGATTTTGAGACCCAGTACTTC

clone size: -
J gene: TRBJ1-1
V gene: TRBV28
D gene: -
CDR3 protein: CASSLIYPEAFF
CDR3 DNA: TGTGCCAGCAGTCTAATTTACCCCGAAGCTTTCTTT

clone size: many
J gene: TRBJ2-7
V gene: TRBV5-8
D gene: TRBD1
CDR3 protein: CASSSLGGWSYEQYF
CDR3 DNA: TGTGCCAGCAGCTCCCTAGGGGGCTGGTCCTACGAGCAGTACTTC

clone size: -
J gene: TRBJ1-2
V gene: TRBV19
D gene: TRBD1
CDR3 protein: CASSTGTGGYYGYTF
CDR3 DNA: TGTGCCAGTAGTACCGGGACAGGGGGCTACTATGGCTACACCTTC

clone size: -
J gene: TRBJ2-7
V gene: TRBV27
D gene: TRBD1
CDR3 protein: CASSLRDSPYEQYF
CDR3 DNA: TGTGCCAGCAGTCTCCGGGACAGCCCCTACGAGCAGTACTTC